The entry that follows covers one T cell receptor beta chain sequence. V lost 5 bases, J lost 2 bases, and 4 bases stayed unmatched. There are 15 residues in the CDR3. CDR1 and CDR2 from the germline V gene are SNHLY and FYNNEI. The data were obtained in a study of blood T cell repertoires in COVID-19. At the level of the study: Whether acute or convalescent, the COVID-19 samples came from the United States, Italy and Spain.

Methods used by the authors: Quantification of nucleated cells was approximated via reference gene primer amplification. TCRdb's table, derived via immunoSEQ multiplex PCR, lists solely in-frame clones and lacks some. V and J calls and clone size are those listed in that table; D and trimming were worked out from the DNA. Of over 100,000 clones in the sample, around nine tenths were seen once. It was during active infection that Seattle patients were enrolled and then longitudinally followed. The rearrangement links TRBV2 to TRBJ1-5, with 9 bases fitting TRBD1. Source material: peripheral blood. The receptor was derived from a woman aged 70-85 years with COVID-19, enrolled during active disease. CDR3 in amino acids: CASSWDRAGNQPQHF. CDR3 bases: TGTGCCAGCAGTTGGGACAGGGCTGGCAATCAGCCCCAGCATTTT.